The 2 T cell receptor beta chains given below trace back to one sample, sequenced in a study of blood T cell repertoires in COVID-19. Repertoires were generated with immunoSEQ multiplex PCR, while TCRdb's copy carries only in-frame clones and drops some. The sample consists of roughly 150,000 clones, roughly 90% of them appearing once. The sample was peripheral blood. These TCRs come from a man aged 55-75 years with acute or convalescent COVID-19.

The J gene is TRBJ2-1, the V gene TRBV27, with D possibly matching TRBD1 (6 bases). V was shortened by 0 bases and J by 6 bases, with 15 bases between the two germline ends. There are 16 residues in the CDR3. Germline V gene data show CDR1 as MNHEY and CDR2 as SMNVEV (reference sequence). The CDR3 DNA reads TGTGCCAGCAGTTTATCTACAGGGATAGTCTTCAATGAGCAGTTCTTC. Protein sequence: CASSLSTGIVFNEQFF.

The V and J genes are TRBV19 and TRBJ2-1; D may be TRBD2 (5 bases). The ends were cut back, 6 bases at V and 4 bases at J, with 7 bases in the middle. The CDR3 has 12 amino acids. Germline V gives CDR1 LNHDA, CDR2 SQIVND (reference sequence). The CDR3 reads CASREAYNEQFF. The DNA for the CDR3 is TGTGCCAGTAGGGAGGCGTACAATGAGCAGTTCTTC.